The clone carrying this T cell receptor beta chain has a handful of counts. These data belong to a study of blood T cell repertoires in COVID-19. Whole-study context: In each case, the material was cDNA or gDNA derived from T cells, B-cell-depleted T cells, or PBMCs.

Trimming pared 1 base from V and 0 bases from J, leaving 5 bases between. CDR3 length equals 15 residues. CDR1 is SGHRS, CDR2 YFSETQ, per germline. Assay used: immunoSEQ multiplex PCR; TCRdb lists only in-frame clones, some missing. Here the sample spans about 74,000 clones, 70% to 80% being singletons. The sequence was collected from a human donor in a cohort sampled during active COVID-19. This chain links TRBV5-1 with TRBJ2-6; D gene unclear. The sequenced sample was peripheral blood. The CDR3 sequence is CASSLLGSGANVLTF. The CDR3, as DNA: TGCGCCAGCAGCTTGCTAGGCTCTGGGGCCAACGTCCTGACTTTC.